This T cell receptor (beta chain) derives from a study of blood T cells in healthy people across ages. This clonotype was seen a handful of times. Combining a sample-barcoded 5' primer with a J-beta primer mix, a second PCR ran for about 7 to 11 cycles. TCRdb independently ran MiXCR on the 5' RACE reads; one entry per CDR3 protein. The table lists some 860,000 distinct CDR3 sequences, approximately 53% of them singletons, with 20% to 30% in the top ten. The V and J ends lost 0 bases and 4 bases respectively, with 18 bases between them. The CDR3 is 17 residues long. Germline V gene sequence: CDR1 LGHNA, CDR2 YSLEER.

The specimen was blood. This receptor was taken from a man aged 40-49 years in good health. The chain has TRBV4-3 and TRBJ2-5; D might be TRBD2 (5 bases). In DNA form, the CDR3 reads TGCGCCAGCAGCCAAGACGAGGGCAGGCGACCTGGAGAGACCCAGTACTTC. It specifies CASSQDEGRRPGETQYF.